The 23 T cell receptor beta chains reported below all come from one sample, sequenced in a study of T cells in Graves' hyperthyroidism and ophthalmopathy. RNA transcripts served as the template for amplifying TCR beta CDR3 regions. HTBI primers were the set used in a first-round RT-PCR of the TCR CDR3. Each CDR3 protein is one row after TCRdb ran MiXCR on the multiplex PCR reads. The sample contains about 350,000 distinct CDR3 sequences, 14% of which appear only once. The sequenced sample consisted of blood. All receptors come from a woman in her 30s with Graves' hyperthyroidism.

Notes on this clonotype: A much larger clone lies a single base off, so this may be a read error. The V and J genes are TRBV6-1 and TRBJ2-2; no definite D call. The CDR3 has 16 residues. The germline CDR1 and CDR2 sequences are MNHNS and SASEGT. The V and J ends lost 6 bases and 1 base respectively, with 15 bases between them. The CDR3 DNA sequence: TGTGCCAGCAGCAAAGGCGCAGCCCTGAACACCGGGGAGCTGTTTTTT. This sequence encodes CASSKGAALNTGELFF.

This clonotype was found a few times. V gene TRBV30 combines with J gene TRBJ2-5; D uncertain. Germline CDR1 reads GTSNPN; CDR2 reads SVGIG (reference sequence). V lost 2 bases to trimming and J lost 4 bases, with 11 bases between them. The CDR3 contains 13 residues. The CDR3 region is CAWSIGLVETQYF. The DNA of the CDR3 is TGTGCCTGGAGTATTGGGCTAGTAGAGACCCAGTACTTC.

This clonotype was recorded at least ten times. The chain links TRBV12-3 or TRBV12-4 to TRBJ2-2; no definite D call. The CDR3 is made up of 14 amino acids. The germline V and J ends were trimmed by 6 bases and 6 bases, with 14 bases remaining between them. The CDR3 protein is CASSRPLAPGELFF. CDR3 nucleotides: TGTGCCAGCAGCCGACCTTTGGCCCCCGGGGAGCTGTTTTTT.

The gene calls are TRBV29-1 and TRBJ2-2, with TRBD2 matching 7 bases. Germline CDR1 is SQVTM and CDR2 is ANQGSEA. The ends lost 2 bases at V and 4 bases at J; junction bases unmatched: 1. The CDR3 runs to 13 residues. CDR3 DNA: TGCAGCGTTGAAAGCGGGACCACCGGGGAGCTGTTTTTT. Translation: CSVESGTTGELFF.

This chain uses TRBV6-1 with TRBJ2-7; 7 bases fit TRBD1. This CDR3 contains 18 residues. The V gene end was trimmed by 6 bases and the J gene end by 4 bases; junction bases not matched to a gene: 21. From germline, CDR1 is MNHNS and CDR2 SASEGT. The CDR3 DNA is TGTGCCAGCAGGACCTCCTCTTGGCTTCGGCAGGGGGATTACGAGCAGTACTTC. Translating gives CASRTSSWLRQGDYEQYF.

This clonotype appeared many times. The genes are TRBV27 and TRBJ1-2; 9 nucleotides match TRBD1. With 5 bases clipped from V and 7 bases from J, the junction kept 11 bases outside the gene matches. This CDR3 has 15 amino acids. Germline CDR1 and CDR2: MNHEY and SMNVEV (reference sequence). This CDR3 is CASSISGTGLSGYTF. In nucleotides, the CDR3 is TGTGCCAGCAGTATCTCCGGGACAGGGTTAAGTGGCTACACCTTC.

This clonotype was counted at least ten times. The chain links TRBV20-1 to TRBJ2-5; D is perhaps TRBD2 (5 bases). CDR1 is DFQATT and CDR2 is SNEGSKA in the germline V gene (reference sequence). The CDR3 covers 12 residues. V lost 3 bases to trimming and J lost 6 bases, with 11 bases between them. The CDR3 DNA reads as TGCAGTGCTAGTGTTTTAGCGCAGACCCAGTACTTC. Its protein is CSASVLAQTQYF.

This clonotype was recorded at least ten times. The chain recombines TRBV12-3 or TRBV12-4 with TRBJ2-7; 10 bases are a match to TRBD1. The ends lost 6 bases at V and 5 bases at J; junction bases unmatched: 7. CDR3 length: 14 residues. Written as DNA, the CDR3 is TGTGCCAGCAGGCCGGGACAGGGGACCCACGAGCAGTACTTC. It codes for CASRPGQGTHEQYF.

This clonotype appeared a few times. The CDR3 reads CSALEGLGGGYEQFF. The CDR3 bases are TGCAGCGCGTTGGAGGGACTAGGGGGAGGCTATGAGCAGTTCTTC. The chain recombines TRBV29-1 with TRBJ2-1, with 8 nucleotides matching TRBD2. This CDR3 region has 15 residues. The germline CDR1 and CDR2 sequences are SQVTM and ANQGSEA. The J segment lost 8 bases and the V segment lost 7 bases, leaving 16 bases of the junction unmatched.

The chain combines TRBV4-2 with TRBJ2-7; D uncertain. This CDR3 is 15 amino acids long. V gave up 4 bases and J gave up 5 bases, with 18 bases separating them. Germline V gene data show CDR1 as LGHNA and CDR2 as YNFKEQ. Written as DNA, the CDR3 is TGTGCCAGCAGCCTCCTCGGCGGCCAAGCTAACGAGCAGTACTTC. This translates into CASSLLGGQANEQYF.

Worth noting for this clonotype: Possible read error: a much larger clone is one base away. The rearrangement joins TRBV7-9 to TRBJ2-7; D is undetermined. Germline lookup yields CDR1 SEHNR and CDR2 FQNEAQ (reference sequence). The V end lost 8 bases, the J end lost 2 bases, and 7 bases lay between the germline ends. The CDR3 has 11 amino acids. CDR3 coding DNA: TGTGCCAGCGGTCAGGCCTACGAGCAGTACTTC. Translating it yields CASGQAYEQYF.

This clonotype was detected only a few times. The J gene is TRBJ2-1, the V gene TRBV19; 12 bases are shared with TRBD2. The CDR3 is 16 amino acids. Germline CDR1 is LNHDA and CDR2 is SQIVND (reference sequence). After removal of 3 bases from V and 4 bases from J, the junction contained 4 bases not matched to a gene. The CDR3 coding sequence is TGTGCCAGTAGTATGGCTAGCGGGAGGGATTACAATGAGCAGTTCTTC. This codes for CASSMASGRDYNEQFF.

Many counts were recorded for this clonotype. The chain couples TRBV28 to TRBJ2-3; D gene unclear. This CDR3 spans 14 amino acids. Germline V gene data show CDR1 as MDHEN and CDR2 as SYDVKM. Trimming took 9 bases from V and 0 from J, leaving 13 bases between them. CDR3 sequence (DNA): TGTGCCAGTAACGCCCTTTCGAGCACAGATACGCAGTATTTT. This translates into CASNALSSTDTQYF.

As for this clonotype: This may come from a read error, since a much larger clone is one base off. The genes are TRBV29-1 and TRBJ1-1, with D perhaps matching TRBD1 (6 bases). Germline V CDR1 and CDR2: SQVTM, ANQGSEA. Trimming cost V 6 bases and J 6 bases, with 17 bases left between them. The CDR3 extends over 13 amino acids. This CDR3 reads CSVELTGGAEAFF. DNA for the CDR3: TGCAGCGTAGAATTGACAGGTGGGGCTGAAGCTTTCTTT.

This clonotype was recorded a few times. The J gene is TRBJ2-1, the V gene TRBV9, with D hard to call. Trimming took off 0 bases at V and 0 bases at J, with 7 bases between the two ends. The CDR3 consists of 15 residues. Germline loops: CDR1 SGDLS, CDR2 YYNGEE. The CDR3 nucleotides read TGTGCCAGCAGCGTAGATCTCAGCTCCTACAATGAGCAGTTCTTC. Translated: CASSVDLSSYNEQFF. The whole variable domain, filled in from reference TRBV9 and TRBJ2-1, reads DSGVTQTPKHLITATGQRVTLRCSPRSGDLSVYWYQQSLDQGLQFLIQYYNGEERAKGNILERFSAQQFPDLHSELNLSSLELGDSALYFCASSVDLSSYNEQFFGPGTRLTVL.

This clonotype was detected many times. In DNA form, the CDR3 reads TGTGCCAGCATCGCTATCTCTAAGCGGGAGGCAAAAAAGGTGGACACCGGGGAGCTGTTTTTT. As protein: CASIAISKREAKKVDTGELFF. V usage is TRBV6-2 or TRBV6-3 and J usage is TRBJ2-2, with 9 bases lining up with TRBD2. J lost 3 bases, V lost 7 bases, and 24 bases had no gene match. The CDR3 totals 21 residues. Germline CDR1 and CDR2: MNHEY and SVGEGT.

The CDR3 DNA sequence: TGTGCCATCAGCAGGACAGTAACCACAGATACGCAGTATTTT. This translates into CAISRTVTTDTQYF. This chain links TRBV10-3 with TRBJ2-3, with D tentatively TRBD1 (6 bases). The CDR3 length is 14 residues. Per germline, CDR1 ENHRY and CDR2 SYGVKD. The V end lost 6 bases, the J end lost 2 bases, and 12 bases lay between the germline ends.

This clonotype was counted at least ten times. The chain couples TRBV9 to TRBJ1-1; D is unresolved. The CDR3 has 14 amino acids. V lost 6 bases and J 6 bases, leaving 18 bases between the germline ends. Germline lookup yields CDR1 SGDLS and CDR2 YYNGEE. The CDR3 DNA sequence: TGTGCCAGCAACCCAGGCGTTGAGGGCTCTGAAGCTTTCTTT. It codes for CASNPGVEGSEAFF.

The chain combines TRBV30 with TRBJ1-6; 10 bases fit TRBD1. Losses at the gene ends were 3 bases for V and 7 bases for J; bases not matched to a gene: 3. The CDR3 covers 14 residues. Per the germline V gene, CDR1 is GTSNPN and CDR2 is SVGIG (reference sequence). The DNA for the CDR3 is TGTGCCTGGAGCGACAGGGGGCAGAATTCACCCCTCCACTTT. Its protein is CAWSDRGQNSPLHF.

J is TRBJ1-1 and V is TRBV20-1; no clear D. The CDR3 contains 11 residues. V was clipped by 3 bases and J by 10 bases, with 12 bases between them. CDR1 and CDR2 from the germline V gene are DFQATT and SNEGSKA (reference sequence). As DNA, the CDR3 is TGCAGTGCTAGGCTAGATTTGGGAGCTTTCTTT. It specifies CSARLDLGAFF.

This clonotype showed up many times. The genes are TRBV27 and TRBJ1-4; D remains unclear. This CDR3 contains 15 residues. The V gene's germline CDR1 is MNHEY and CDR2 SMNVEV (reference sequence). V gave up 7 bases and J gave up 0 bases, with 12 bases separating them. CDR3: CASIPASATNEKLFF. The CDR3, as DNA: TGTGCCAGCATCCCAGCGTCTGCAACTAATGAAAAACTGTTTTTT.

This clonotype was observed many times. The V and J genes are TRBV7-2 and TRBJ2-3; 10 nucleotides match TRBD1. CDR1 is SGHTA, CDR2 FQGNSA, per germline. Unmatched junction bases numbered 8, after V lost 7 bases and J lost 4 bases. This CDR3 is 15 amino acids long. The CDR3 bases are TGTGCCAGCATCCATTTCGGGACAGGGGCAGATACGCAGTATTTT. Protein sequence: CASIHFGTGADTQYF.

There are many counts of this clonotype. This chain uses TRBV2 with TRBJ2-4; D remains unclear. Germline lookup yields CDR1 SNHLY and CDR2 FYNNEI. Trimming shortened V by 5 bases and J by 7 bases, and 6 bases separated the two germline ends. This CDR3 region has 11 residues. Written as DNA, the CDR3 is TGTGCCAGCAGTTTAGGCAACATTCAGTACTTC. It translates to CASSLGNIQYF.